These 9 T cell receptor beta chains came from one sample sequenced in a study of immune evolution from preneoplasia to lung adenocarcinoma. Generated by immunoSEQ multiplex PCR, the TCRdb table keeps only in-frame clones and is missing some. In the table there are around 4,900 clones, just under 80% of which are singletons. Input material: FFPE adjacent normal lung tissue. The origin of the receptors is a donor aged 70 or over with lung adenocarcinoma.

This chain links TRBV7-2 with TRBJ1-4, with 10 bases identical to TRBD1. This CDR3 spans 15 amino acids. Germline V CDR1 and CDR2: SGHTA, FQGNSA. J was trimmed by 7 bases and V by 1 base; bases with no gene match: 3. As DNA, the CDR3 is TGTGCCAGCAGCTTAGTTGGGACAGGGGCTGAAAAACTGTTTTTT. Amino acid sequence: CASSLVGTGAEKLFF.

Remarks on this clone: An end of the junction does not agree with germline; a read error may underlie this. Additional DNA sequences in this sample encode the identical CDR3. The J gene is TRBJ1-1, the V gene TRBV6-6, with a weak D call TRBD1 (6 bases). Per the germline V gene, CDR1 is MNHNY and CDR2 is SVGAGI (reference sequence). This CDR3 is 11 amino acids long. CDR3 sequence reads: CASSYGGAAFF. The CDR3 region has the DNA TGTGCTAGCAGTTACGGGGGGGCAGCTTTCTTT.

The genes are TRBV6-5 and TRBJ2-2; D remains ambiguous. The CDR3 extends over 14 amino acids. The ends were cut back, 5 bases at V and 4 bases at J, with 11 bases in the middle. CDR1 MNHEY and CDR2 SVGAGI come from the germline V gene. The DNA for the CDR3 is TGTGCCAGCAGTCCCTCTAGTCGCACCGGGGAGCTGTTTTTT. Protein sequence: CASSPSSRTGELFF.

In this sample, this clone is large. Other DNA variants within this sample encode the same CDR3. This chain uses TRBV19 with TRBJ1-5; D might be TRBD1 (5 bases). The CDR3 runs to 13 residues. The germline CDR1 and CDR2 sequences are LNHDA and SQIVND (reference sequence). The V end was cut by 5 bases, the J end by 7 bases, with 12 bases between. The CDR3 DNA is TGTGCCAGTAGTGCGGGGGTGCGGCAGCCCCAGCATTTT. Translation: CASSAGVRQPQHF.

V gene TRBV6-5 combines with J gene TRBJ1-3, with no clear D. V shed 4 bases and J shed 0 bases, with 10 bases lying between them. The V gene's germline CDR1 is MNHEY and CDR2 SVGAGI. The CDR3 totals 15 residues. The CDR3 loop is CASSSPTVSGNTIYF. The CDR3 region has the DNA TGTGCCAGCAGTTCGCCGACGGTCTCTGGAAACACCATATATTTT.

The CDR3 region is CASSPTGELFF. CDR3 DNA sequence: TGCGCCAGCAGCCCCACCGGGGAGCTGTTTTTT. The chain employs TRBV5-1 and TRBJ2-2, with D uncertain. The ends were cut back, 4 bases at V and 4 bases at J, with 2 bases in the middle. The CDR3 has 11 amino acids. Germline V gene data show CDR1 as SGHRS and CDR2 as YFSETQ. Based on the CDR3 plus reference TRBV5-1 and TRBJ2-2, the full variable domain is KAGVTQTPRYLIKTRGQQVTLSCSPISGHRSVSWYQQTPGQGLQFLFEYFSETQRNKGNFPGRFSGRQFSNSRSEMNVSTLELGDSALYLCASSPTGELFFGEGSRLTVL.

About this clone: At one boundary the junction diverges from the germline segment, which might be a read error. The genes are TRBV27 and TRBJ2-5; D might be TRBD1 or TRBD2, each matching 5 bases. The CDR3 is 15 amino acids. Per the germline V gene, CDR1 is MNHEY and CDR2 is SMNVEV (reference sequence). The CDR3 protein is CASSFQLGTQGTQYF. The CDR3 DNA reads TGTGCCAGCAGTTTTCAATTGGGGACCCAAGGGACCCAGTACTTC.

V and J are TRBV19 and TRBJ1-1; D perhaps matches TRBD1 (6 bases). Trimming took 5 bases from V and 4 from J, leaving 17 bases between them. The CDR3 totals 15 residues. Germline V gene data show CDR1 as LNHDA and CDR2 as SQIVND (reference sequence). This chain's CDR3 is CASSPMGQTPTEAFF. The CDR3 DNA sequence: TGTGCCAGTAGTCCCATGGGACAAACCCCCACTGAAGCTTTCTTT.

By frequency in the sample, this clone is large (0.1 to 1%). J is TRBJ2-1 and V is TRBV19; 9 bases agree with TRBD2. The CDR3 is made up of 15 amino acids. Looked up from germline, CDR1 is LNHDA and CDR2 is SQIVND (reference sequence). V shed 1 base and J 6 bases; nucleotides not matched to a gene: 4. The CDR3 spells CASSIVAGALNEQFF. DNA of the CDR3: TGTGCCAGTAGTATAGTAGCGGGAGCTCTCAATGAGCAGTTCTTC.